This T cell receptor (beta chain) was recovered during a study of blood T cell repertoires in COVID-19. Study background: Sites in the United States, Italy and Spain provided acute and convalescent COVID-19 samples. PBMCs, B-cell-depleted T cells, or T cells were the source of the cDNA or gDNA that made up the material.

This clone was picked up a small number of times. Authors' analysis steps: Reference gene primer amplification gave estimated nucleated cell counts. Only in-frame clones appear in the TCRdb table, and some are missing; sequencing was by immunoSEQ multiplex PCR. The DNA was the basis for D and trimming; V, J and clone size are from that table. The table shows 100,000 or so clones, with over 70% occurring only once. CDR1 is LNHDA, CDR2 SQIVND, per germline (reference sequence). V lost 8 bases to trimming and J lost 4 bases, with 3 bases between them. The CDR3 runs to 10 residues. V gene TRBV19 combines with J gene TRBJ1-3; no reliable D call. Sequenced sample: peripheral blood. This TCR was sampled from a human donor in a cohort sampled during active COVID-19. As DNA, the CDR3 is TGTGCCAGTCGGGGAAACACCATATATTTT. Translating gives CASRGNTIYF.